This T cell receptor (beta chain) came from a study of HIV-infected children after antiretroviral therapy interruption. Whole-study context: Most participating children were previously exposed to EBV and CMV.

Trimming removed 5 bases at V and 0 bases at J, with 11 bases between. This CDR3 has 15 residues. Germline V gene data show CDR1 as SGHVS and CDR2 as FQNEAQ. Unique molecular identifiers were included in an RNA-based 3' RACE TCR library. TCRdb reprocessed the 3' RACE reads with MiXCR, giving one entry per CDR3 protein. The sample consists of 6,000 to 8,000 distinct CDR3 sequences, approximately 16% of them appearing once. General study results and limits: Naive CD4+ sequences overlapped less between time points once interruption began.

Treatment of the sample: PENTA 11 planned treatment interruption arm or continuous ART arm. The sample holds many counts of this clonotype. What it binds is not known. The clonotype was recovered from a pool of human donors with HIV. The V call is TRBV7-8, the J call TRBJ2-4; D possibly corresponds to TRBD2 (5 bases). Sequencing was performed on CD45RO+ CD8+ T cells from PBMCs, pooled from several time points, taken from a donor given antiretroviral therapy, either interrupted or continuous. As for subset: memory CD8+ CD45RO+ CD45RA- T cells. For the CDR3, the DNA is TGTGCCAGCAGCCCACGGGAACTAGCCAAAAACATTCAGTACTTC. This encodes CASSPRELAKNIQYF.